This T cell receptor (beta chain) appears in the sequencing data of a study of spatial heterogeneity in lung cancer. Study outcomes and limitations: The study found ubiquitous expanded tumor TCRs in blood more at resection than follow-up.

Time point: sample taken at primary tumor resection. The CDR3 spans 14 residues. Trimming stripped 2 bases from V and 2 bases from J, with 11 bases between. Germline loops: CDR1 SGHRS, CDR2 YFSETQ. Every TCR cDNA molecule bore a unique molecular identifier. TCRdb re-analysed the 5' RACE reads in MiXCR, keeping a single row per CDR3 protein. The sample lists more than 45,000 distinct CDR3 sequences, 5.3% occurring once. This clonotype was detected many times. Its antigen is undetermined. The sequencing here drew on PBMCs, taken at surgery. This receptor was taken from a male donor with early-stage non-small cell lung cancer. This chain uses TRBV5-1 with TRBJ2-7; D remains unclear. The CDR3: CASSFDTSAYEQYF. DNA of the CDR3: TGCGCCAGCAGCTTCGACACGTCCGCCTACGAGCAGTACTTC. Drawing the rest from reference TRBV5-1 and TRBJ2-7, the complete variable domain is KAGVTQTPRYLIKTRGQQVTLSCSPISGHRSVSWYQQTPGQGLQFLFEYFSETQRNKGNFPGRFSGRQFSNSRSEMNVSTLELGDSALYLCASSFDTSAYEQYFGPGTRLTVT.